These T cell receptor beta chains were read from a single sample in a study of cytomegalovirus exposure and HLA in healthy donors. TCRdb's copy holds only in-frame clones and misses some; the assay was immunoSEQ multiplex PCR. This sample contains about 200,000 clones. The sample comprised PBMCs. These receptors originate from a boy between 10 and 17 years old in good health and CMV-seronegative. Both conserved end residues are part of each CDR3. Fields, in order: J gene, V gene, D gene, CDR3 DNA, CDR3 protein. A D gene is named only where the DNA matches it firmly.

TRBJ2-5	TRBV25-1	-	TGTGCCAGCAGTGGGGGGACGGGGGAGAGGGGAGAAGAGACCCAGTACTTC	CASSGGTGERGEETQYF
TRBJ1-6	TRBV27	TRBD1	TGTGCCAGCAGTCCCAACCGGGACAGGGGTTCACCCCTCCACTTT	CASSPNRDRGSPLHF
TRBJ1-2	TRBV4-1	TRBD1	TGCGCCAGCAGCCCCGGGACAGGAGGCTACACCTTC	CASSPGTGGYTF
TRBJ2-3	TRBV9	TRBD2	TGTGCCAGCAACGTAGTGCCTAGCGGGGGTGGAGATACGCAGTATTTT	CASNVVPSGGGDTQYF
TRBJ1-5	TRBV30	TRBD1	TGTGCCTGGAGTGGGGACAGGGGTGGCAATCAGCCCCAGCATTTT	CAWSGDRGGNQPQHF
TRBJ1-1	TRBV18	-	TGTGCCAGCTCACCACCGTCATCGGGGACTGAAGCTTTCTTT	CASSPPSSGTEAFF
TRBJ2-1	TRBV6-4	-	TGTGCCAGTAGCCCCGGGACATCGTACAATGAGCAGTTCTTC	CASSPGTSYNEQFF
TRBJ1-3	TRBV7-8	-	TGTGCCAGCAGCCCGTACCGGTCAAGTAGCGGAAACACCATATATTTT	CASSPYRSSSGNTIYF
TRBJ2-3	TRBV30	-	TGTGCCTGGAGTACAAACACAGGGTACCCCACAGATACGCAGTATTTT	CAWSTNTGYPTDTQYF
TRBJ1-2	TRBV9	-	TGTGCCAGCAGCGTAGGGTCAGGTCTCGCTGGCTACACCTTC	CASSVGSGLAGYTF
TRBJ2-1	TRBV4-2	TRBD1	TGTGCCAGCACGGCAGACAGGGAATTGGATGAGCAGTTCTTC	CASTADRELDEQFF
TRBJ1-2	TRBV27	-	TGTGCCAGCAGTTTGATACCGGGGTTCTATGGCTACACCTTC	CASSLIPGFYGYTF
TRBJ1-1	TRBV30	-	TGTGCCTGGAGGGTCGGGTTAGTGGCTGAAGCTTTCTTT	CAWRVGLVAEAFF
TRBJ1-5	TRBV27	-	TGTGCCAGCAGTCCCCATAGCAATCAGCCCCAGCATTTT	CASSPHSNQPQHF
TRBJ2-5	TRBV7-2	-	TGTGCCAGCAGCTCTGGACAAGTTAAAGAGACCCAGTACTTC	CASSSGQVKETQYF
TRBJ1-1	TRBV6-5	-	TGTGCCAGCAGTCTCAACATGAACACTGAAGCTTTCTTT	CASSLNMNTEAFF
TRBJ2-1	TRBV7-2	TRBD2	TGTGCCAGCAGCCTATCCCTACTAGCGGGGAGAAGGAATGAGCAGTTCTTC	CASSLSLLAGRRNEQFF
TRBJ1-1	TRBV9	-	TGTGCCAGCAGCTCCAAACGGTCGGGAGCTAACACTGAAGCTTTCTTT	CASSSKRSGANTEAFF